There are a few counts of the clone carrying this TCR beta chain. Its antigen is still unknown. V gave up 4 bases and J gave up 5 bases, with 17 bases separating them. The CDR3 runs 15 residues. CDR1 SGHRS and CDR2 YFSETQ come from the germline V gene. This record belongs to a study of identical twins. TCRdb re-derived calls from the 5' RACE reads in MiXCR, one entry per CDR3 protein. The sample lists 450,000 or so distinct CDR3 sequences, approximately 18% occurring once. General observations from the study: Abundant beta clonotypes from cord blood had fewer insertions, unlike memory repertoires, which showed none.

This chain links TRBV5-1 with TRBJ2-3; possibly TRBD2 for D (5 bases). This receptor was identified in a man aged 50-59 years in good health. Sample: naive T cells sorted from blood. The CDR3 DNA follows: TGCGCCAGCAGCCGCTCTACCGGGGAGTTAGATACGCAGTATTTT. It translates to CASSRSTGELDTQYF. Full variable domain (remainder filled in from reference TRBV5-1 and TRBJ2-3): KAGVTQTPRYLIKTRGQQVTLSCSPISGHRSVSWYQQTPGQGLQFLFEYFSETQRNKGNFPGRFSGRQFSNSRSEMNVSTLELGDSALYLCASSRSTGELDTQYFGPGTRLTVL.